This T cell receptor beta chain was captured by sequencing in a study of T cells in Graves' hyperthyroidism and ophthalmopathy. General study points: Appearing also in blood were most of the thyroid clonotypes expanded above 0.001. Ophthalmopathy was predicted by the model a median of roughly 6 months ahead of onset.

As regards this clonotype: Its antigen remains unknown.

CDR1 is PRHDT, CDR2 FYEKMQ, per germline (reference sequence). Germline trimming cut 5 bases from V and 0 bases from J; bases unmatched to any gene: 7. This CDR3 is 16 amino acids long. Hyperthyroidism, newly diagnosed and lasting under 2 months, affected patients aged 18 to 65. Researchers took RNA transcripts and amplified the TCR beta CDR3 regions from them. TCR CDR3 regions were first amplified by RT-PCR with HTBI primers. Using its own MiXCR run on the multiplex PCR reads, TCRdb lists one record per CDR3 protein. This table has more than 600,000 distinct CDR3 sequences, about 16% appearing once. This sequence originates from a man aged 18 to 30 with Graves' hyperthyroidism. The chain employs TRBV13 and TRBJ2-4, with 7 bases lining up with TRBD2. The sample was blood. The CDR3 here is CASSHRLAVAKNIQYF. In DNA, the CDR3 is TGTGCCAGCAGCCACCGACTAGCAGTAGCCAAAAACATTCAGTACTTC.